Given below is one T cell receptor beta chain in context. Its antigen remains unidentified. The data derive from a study of tumor-infiltrating lymphocytes in primary liver carcinoma. Study-level information: Patients, male and female, were 30 to 69 years old. Tumor staging was T1-T3 N0M0; sizes spanned about 4.2 to 10 cm across. Whole-study results and caveats: Blood's top-250-clone fraction was significantly lower than that of tumors (p = 0.039).

It was from around 18-30 mg of unsorted bulk tissue that RNA and DNA were co-extracted. Tumor samples uniformly had over 80% viable tumor cells. Making TCR beta cDNA involved around 520 ng total RNA and a constant-region primer. It was through three nested multiplex PCR rounds of slightly modified ARM-PCR that TCR beta libraries arose. TCRdb analysed the multiplex PCR reads with MiXCR anew, one entry per CDR3 protein. Of roughly 50,000 distinct CDR3 sequences listed, around 79% were seen once; the top ten hold roughly 24%. The material sequenced was liver tumor tissue from sampling region 2. The subset denotes: tumor region T2, inferior pole. The receptor's source is a man in his forties with primary liver carcinoma and hepatitis B virus infection.

CDR3 coding DNA: TGTACGAGCAGCCAATTAGGGCGGAGATTTTACAATGAGCAGTTCTTC. Amino acids: CTSSQLGRRFYNEQFF. The J gene is TRBJ2-1, the V gene TRBV16; no reliable D call. Germline V gives CDR1 KGHSY, CDR2 FQNENV. This CDR3 contains 16 residues.